The 27 T cell receptor beta chains below all came from one sample that was sequenced in a study of response to subunit inactivated influenza vaccine. TCRdb recomputed calls from the RT-PCR reads with MiXCR, one row per CDR3 protein. The repertoire holds 550,000 to 800,000 distinct CDR3 sequences, with roughly 14% as singletons. Sequenced material: PBMCs from blood, taken 14 days before vaccination. The receptor source for this set is a man aged 45 to 65 who received an inactivated influenza vaccine.

The gene calls are TRBV4-3 and TRBJ2-1; TRBD1 matches 9 bases. Germline V gene data show CDR1 as LGHNA and CDR2 as YSLEER. The CDR3 runs to 17 residues. After removal of 4 bases from V and 6 bases from J, the junction contained 13 bases not matched to a gene. The CDR3 coding sequence is TGCGCCAGCAGCCCCAAAACAGGGGGCTATTACCCCAATGAGCAGTTCTTC. It is translated as CASSPKTGGYYPNEQFF.

This chain connects TRBV24-1 to TRBJ2-5, with 7 nucleotides matching TRBD1. CDR3 length: 17 residues. Looked up from germline, CDR1 is KGHDR and CDR2 is SFDVKD. J lost 5 bases, V lost 2 bases, and 13 bases had no gene match. The CDR3 region has the DNA TGTGCCACCAGTGATTCCCTGGACAGGAGGTCAGAGGAGACCCAGTACTTC. The encoded protein is CATSDSLDRRSEETQYF.

In its sample, this clonotype was seen many times. The chain uses TRBV2 and TRBJ2-1; 12 nucleotides line up with TRBD1. The CDR3 runs to 13 residues. The germline gives CDR1 SNHLY, CDR2 FYNNEI. V gave up 6 bases and J gave up 9 bases; unmatched junction bases: 3. The chain's CDR3 is CASRGTGGGEQFF. Here the CDR3 DNA reads TGTGCCAGCAGGGGGACAGGGGGCGGTGAGCAGTTCTTC.

This rearrangement joins TRBV5-1 to TRBJ1-1; TRBD1 is a possible D gene (6 bases). The germline CDR1 and CDR2 sequences are SGHRS and YFSETQ. Trimming took 0 bases from V and 7 from J, leaving 10 bases between them. The CDR3 extends over 13 amino acids. CDR3 bases: TGCGCCAGCAGCTTGGACAGGGAGAGTGAAGCTTTCTTT. Amino acids: CASSLDRESEAFF.

The CDR3 sequence is CASSEQTGGSTDTQYF. In DNA, the CDR3 is TGTGCCAGCAGCGAACAGACAGGGGGGAGCACAGATACGCAGTATTTT. The V call is TRBV9, the J call TRBJ2-3; 9 nucleotides line up with TRBD1. Germline lookup yields CDR1 SGDLS and CDR2 YYNGEE. CDR3 size: 16 residues. V lost 3 bases to trimming and J lost 0 bases; unmatched junction nucleotides: 5.

Points on this clonotype: A much larger clonotype is one base distant, so this may be a read error. The chain couples TRBV11-2 to TRBJ2-1; D perhaps matches TRBD2 (6 bases). The CDR3 is made up of 17 amino acids. The V gene's germline CDR1 is SGHAT and CDR2 FQNNGV. The CDR3 region has the DNA TGTGCCAGCAGTCAAGGGGTGGTCCGGGGGAATTACAATGAGCGGTTCTTC. It specifies CASSQGVVRGNYNERFF.

The rearrangement uses TRBV7-9 and TRBJ2-3, with 11 nucleotides matching TRBD2. J gave up 3 bases and V 6 bases, and 8 bases lay outside the gene matches. The CDR3 is 16 amino acids. Germline V gives CDR1 SEHNR, CDR2 FQNEAQ (reference sequence). CDR3 residues: CASRIPSSGGTDTQYF. The CDR3 DNA reads as TGTGCCAGCAGAATCCCCTCTAGCGGGGGGACAGATACGCAGTATTTT.

This clonotype was seen a handful of times. The gene calls are TRBV29-1 and TRBJ1-1; possible D gene TRBD1, 5 bases. Germline V gives CDR1 SQVTM, CDR2 ANQGSEA. The CDR3 runs 14 residues. Deletions cut 6 bases from V and 2 bases from J, with 16 bases between. CDR3 loop: CSVGVGTSNTEAFF. CDR3 in DNA: TGCAGCGTGGGGGTCGGGACCAGTAACACTGAAGCTTTCTTT. Combining the CDR3 with reference TRBV29-1 and TRBJ1-1 gives the whole variable domain SAVISQKPSRDICQRGTSLTIQCQVDSQVTMMFWYRQQPGQSLTLIATANQGSEATYESGFVIDKFPISRPNLTFSTLTVSNMSPEDSSIYLCSVGVGTSNTEAFFGQGTRLTVV.

This clonotype has ten or more counts. The chain is built from TRBV29-1 and TRBJ2-3; D unclear. The germline CDR1 and CDR2 sequences are SQVTM and ANQGSEA. Deletions cut 1 base from V and 2 bases from J, with 7 bases between. The CDR3 consists of 13 residues. The CDR3 sequence is CSVEGRYTDTQYF. DNA for the CDR3: TGCAGCGTTGAAGGTCGGTACACAGATACGCAGTATTTT.

This rearrangement joins TRBV7-9 to TRBJ1-5, with unresolved D. Germline V lookup: CDR1 SEHNR, CDR2 FQNEAQ (reference sequence). Trimming shortened V by 1 base and J by 1 base, and 8 bases separated the two germline ends. This CDR3 contains 15 residues. The CDR3 DNA reads TGTGCCAGCAGCTTAGAATCCGGGAGCAATCAGCCCCAGCATTTT. Translating gives CASSLESGSNQPQHF.

There are many counts of this clonotype. The chain uses TRBV7-9 and TRBJ2-7, with unresolved D. V lost 8 bases, J lost 4 bases, and 15 bases lay in between. This CDR3 is 13 amino acids long. Germline-derived CDR1 and CDR2 are SEHNR and FQNEAQ (reference sequence). The CDR3 loop reads CASGTFRSYEQYF. The CDR3 coding sequence is TGTGCCAGCGGTACGTTTCGGTCATACGAGCAGTACTTC.

This chain links TRBV12-3 or TRBV12-4 with TRBJ1-3; the D gene is possibly TRBD1 (6 bases). The CDR3 sequence is 13 residues long. Between the trimmed V and J ends, which lost 8 bases and 4 bases, there was a span of 12 bases. CDR3 sequence reads: CASEQGGGNTIYF. DNA for the CDR3: TGTGCCAGCGAACAGGGTGGCGGAAACACCATATATTTT.

This clonotype was seen more than once but under ten times. This chain connects TRBV28 to TRBJ1-5; 10 bases map to TRBD1. With V trimmed by 2 bases and J by 3 bases, 10 bases remained unmatched. The CDR3 loop spans 18 amino acids. Per the germline V gene, CDR1 is MDHEN and CDR2 is SYDVKM. The CDR3 bases are TGTGCCAGCAGTTTACGCCCGACAGGGGGCTTGTACAATCAGCCCCAGCATTTT. This gives the protein CASSLRPTGGLYNQPQHF.

This chain connects TRBV7-2 to TRBJ2-3; 11 positions agree with TRBD1. This CDR3 comprises 15 residues. The germline gives CDR1 SGHTA, CDR2 FQGNSA. V lost 5 bases, J lost 11 bases, and 12 bases stayed unmatched. This CDR3 is CASSLGQGGGLGQYF. DNA for the CDR3: TGTGCCAGCAGCCTGGGACAGGGGGGCGGCCTAGGGCAGTATTTT.

In this sample, this clonotype turned up a few times. The gene calls are TRBV4-3 and TRBJ1-1; no clear D gene. Trimming shortened V by 2 bases and J by 4 bases, and 11 bases separated the two germline ends. Germline V lookup: CDR1 LGHNA, CDR2 YSLEER. There are 14 residues in the CDR3. The CDR3 sequence: CASSQTKRGTEAFF. The CDR3 nucleotides read TGCGCCAGCAGCCAAACCAAGCGGGGCACTGAAGCTTTCTTT.

This clonotype was seen once. The chain couples TRBV5-1 to TRBJ2-2; D is unresolved. The germline CDR1 and CDR2 sequences are SGHRS and YFSETQ. The CDR3 runs 18 residues. Between the trimmed V and J ends, which lost 4 bases and 0 bases, there was a span of 19 bases. CDR3 loop: CASSPRIRQPSNTGELFF. The DNA of the CDR3 is TGCGCCAGCAGCCCGAGGATTCGCCAACCCTCGAACACCGGGGAGCTGTTTTTT.

A remark on this clonotype: The limits of the CDR3 on the DNA are not certain, so only TCRdb's listed CDR3 is given. The CDR3 sequence is CASSTDTSGRRTYNEQFF. This chain joins TRBV6-1 and TRBJ2-1; the table names TRBD1, a call not compared with the DNA. The length of the CDR3 is 18 amino acids, counting both ends. Per the germline V gene, CDR1 is MNHNS and CDR2 is SASEGT.

V and J are TRBV12-3 or TRBV12-4 and TRBJ1-1, with 7 bases lining up with TRBD1. The CDR3 extends over 17 amino acids. V trimming: 0 bases; J trimming: 0 bases; junction bases outside the gene matches: 7. In DNA form, the CDR3 reads TGTGCCAGCAGTTTAGCCCGACAGGGTTTCGTGAACACTGAAGCTTTCTTT. It codes for CASSLARQGFVNTEAFF.

This clonotype has just a few counts. The J gene is TRBJ2-7, the V gene TRBV6-5; 7 bases agree with TRBD2. The CDR3 is 14 amino acids. Germline V gives CDR1 MNHEY, CDR2 SVGAGI. The junction had 8 bases not matched to a gene; V was cut back by 2 bases and J by 7 bases. The CDR3 is CASSYVGGTLEQYF. In DNA, the CDR3 is TGTGCCAGCAGTTACGTGGGGGGGACCCTTGAGCAGTACTTC.

The rearrangement uses TRBV7-2 and TRBJ1-2; D is unresolved. This CDR3 has 13 residues. V shed 5 bases and J shed 4 bases, with 11 bases lying between them. The germline gives CDR1 SGHTA, CDR2 FQGNSA. The CDR3, as DNA: TGTGCCAGCAGCCACCGGGTCTCCTATGGCTACACCTTC. It translates to CASSHRVSYGYTF.

There are a few counts of this clonotype. The CDR3 DNA follows: TGTGCCAGCAGCTTCGACCCCGTCGGCTCACCCCTCCACTTT. It encodes CASSFDPVGSPLHF. J is TRBJ1-6 and V is TRBV7-9; D is ambiguous. The germline V and J ends were trimmed by 3 bases and 10 bases, with 13 bases remaining between them. CDR3 length: 14 residues. The germline V gene has CDR1 SEHNR and CDR2 FQNEAQ (reference sequence).

J is TRBJ2-1 and V is TRBV6-2 or TRBV6-3; D gene uncertain. The length of the CDR3 is 13 residues. Germline V CDR1 and CDR2: MNHEY, SVGEGT. Trimming cost V 8 bases and J 5 bases, with 13 bases left between them. CDR3 coding DNA: TGTGCCAGCCAGCTGAGCAGCAACAATGAGCAGTTCTTC. As protein: CASQLSSNNEQFF.

This clonotype was seen a few times. The chain links TRBV3-1 to TRBJ1-2; 10 nucleotides align to TRBD1. The CDR3 has 14 amino acids. J gave up 6 bases and V 4 bases, and 5 bases lay outside the gene matches. Germline lookup yields CDR1 LGHDT and CDR2 YNNKEL (reference sequence). The CDR3 bases are TGTGCCAGCAGCCTCGGGACAGGGGCCAATGGCTACACCTTC. Residues: CASSLGTGANGYTF. Together with reference TRBV3-1 and TRBJ1-2, the CDR3 gives the full variable domain: DTAVSQTPKYLVTQMGNDKSIKCEQNLGHDTMYWYKQDSKKFLKIMFSYNNKELIINETVPNRFSPKSPDKAHLNLHINSLELGDSAVYFCASSLGTGANGYTFGSGTRLTVV.

This rearrangement joins TRBV5-1 to TRBJ2-7; perhaps TRBD2 as D (6 bases). V shed 0 bases and J shed 3 bases, with 10 bases lying between them. The CDR3 extends over 14 amino acids. Germline CDR1 reads SGHRS; CDR2 reads YFSETQ. CDR3 bases: TGCGCCAGCAGCTTGGAGGAGGGGATCTACGAGCAGTACTTC. It codes for CASSLEEGIYEQYF.

The V call is TRBV20-1, the J call TRBJ2-3, with D tentatively TRBD1 (5 bases). Germline V lookup: CDR1 DFQATT, CDR2 SNEGSKA (reference sequence). Between the trimmed V and J ends, which lost 2 bases and 0 bases, there was a span of 12 bases. CDR3 length equals 15 residues. This CDR3 is CSARLPQASTDTQYF. The CDR3 bases are TGCAGTGCTAGACTCCCACAGGCCAGCACAGATACGCAGTATTTT.

In its sample, this clonotype was seen a few times. The V call is TRBV12-3 or TRBV12-4, the J call TRBJ2-7; a weak D match, TRBD1 (6 bases). The CDR3 runs 15 residues. Between the trimmed V and J ends, which lost 6 bases and 2 bases, there was a span of 17 bases. The CDR3 spells CASRSGTHNTYEQYF. The DNA for the CDR3 is TGTGCCAGCAGGTCCGGGACACATAATACCTACGAGCAGTACTTC.

Only a few counts were recorded for this clonotype. The rearrangement links TRBV15 to TRBJ1-5, with unresolved D. The CDR3 is made up of 15 amino acids. Trimming cost V 4 bases and J 9 bases, with 19 bases left between them. Germline V gene sequence: CDR1 LNHNV, CDR2 YYDKDF (reference sequence). In DNA form, the CDR3 reads TGTGCCACCAGCATACCCGGTACCGCCCGGAGGCCCCAGCATTTT. As protein: CATSIPGTARRPQHF.